These 25 T cell receptor beta chains share one sample of origin, sequenced in a study of blood T cell repertoires in COVID-19. Assay: immunoSEQ multiplex PCR; the TCRdb copy retains only in-frame clones and omits some. The repertoire holds 130,000 to 150,000 clones, with just under 90% as singletons. The sequencing input was peripheral blood. These receptors were taken from a woman aged 50 to 60 with active or convalescent COVID-19.

The rearrangement links TRBV28 to TRBJ2-3, with 8 bases identical to TRBD1. The V gene end was trimmed by 5 bases and the J gene end by 6 bases; junction bases not matched to a gene: 7. CDR1 and CDR2 from the germline V gene are MDHEN and SYDVKM. CDR3 size: 14 residues. In DNA, the CDR3 is TGTGCCAGCAGTCTAGCAGGGGGCGGGGATACGCAGTATTTT. Translated: CASSLAGGGDTQYF. The whole variable domain, remainder taken from reference TRBV28 and TRBJ2-3, is DVKVTQSSRYLVKRTGEKVFLECVQDMDHENMFWYRQDPGLGLRLIYFSYDVKMKEKGDIPEGYSVSREKKERFSLILESASTNQTSMYLCASSLAGGGDTQYFGPGTRLTVL.

J is TRBJ1-2 and V is TRBV19; maybe TRBD1 (5 bases). CDR1 LNHDA and CDR2 SQIVND come from the germline V gene (reference sequence). This CDR3 is built from 11 residues. Trimming cost V 3 bases and J 7 bases, with 6 bases left between them. CDR3 loop: CASSIQGGYTF. CDR3 bases: TGTGCCAGTAGTATTCAGGGTGGCTACACCTTC.

This chain links TRBV13 with TRBJ2-1; TRBD2 might be the D (6 bases). Trimming left V 7 bases short and J 1 base short, with 14 bases between. Germline CDR1 is PRHDT and CDR2 is FYEKMQ (reference sequence). This CDR3 has 15 amino acids. CDR3 loop: CASNRGGGSYNEQFF. CDR3 nucleotide sequence: TGTGCCAGCAACCGGGGTGGGGGGTCCTACAATGAGCAGTTCTTC.

V and J are TRBV28 and TRBJ1-1; 7 bases match TRBD1. This CDR3 has 16 residues. V gave up 6 bases and J gave up 0 bases; unmatched junction bases: 10. CDR1 MDHEN and CDR2 SYDVKM come from the germline V gene. CDR3 loop: CASSPGGSRMNTEAFF. The DNA for the CDR3 is TGTGCCAGCAGCCCAGGGGGAAGTCGGATGAACACTGAAGCTTTCTTT. Full variable domain (outside the CDR3, taken from reference TRBV28 and TRBJ1-1): DVKVTQSSRYLVKRTGEKVFLECVQDMDHENMFWYRQDPGLGLRLIYFSYDVKMKEKGDIPEGYSVSREKKERFSLILESASTNQTSMYLCASSPGGSRMNTEAFFGQGTRLTVV.

The V and J genes are TRBV18 and TRBJ2-3; 8 bases are a match to TRBD1. The CDR3 has 15 residues. Germline V gene sequence: CDR1 KGHSH, CDR2 LQKENI. J was trimmed by 2 bases and V by 3 bases; bases with no gene match: 4. The CDR3 loop is CASSPGQGLTDTQYF. The DNA of the CDR3 is TGTGCCAGCTCACCTGGACAGGGCCTCACAGATACGCAGTATTTT.

The chain combines TRBV7-9 with TRBJ2-1, with D hard to call. The CDR3 covers 15 residues. Trimming pared 1 base from V and 3 bases from J, leaving 10 bases between. Germline V lookup: CDR1 SEHNR, CDR2 FQNEAQ (reference sequence). The CDR3 DNA sequence: TGTGCCAGCAGCTTAGATCGAGGCGGCTACAATGAGCAGTTCTTC. Amino acids: CASSLDRGGYNEQFF.

The V and J genes are TRBV6-2 or TRBV6-3 and TRBJ1-1, with no clear D. V was shortened by 5 bases and J by 5 bases, with 12 bases between the two germline ends. Germline V lookup: CDR1 MNHEY, CDR2 SVGEGT. The CDR3 spans 13 residues. For the CDR3, the DNA is TGTGCCAGCAGTCTCACCTCGGGGACTGAAGCTTTCTTT. As protein: CASSLTSGTEAFF.

The chain employs TRBV6-2 or TRBV6-3 and TRBJ2-7; D is undetermined. Deletions cut 2 bases from V and 5 bases from J, with 4 bases between. CDR1 is MNHEY and CDR2 is SVGEGT in the germline V gene. CDR3 length: 11 amino acids. CDR3 region: CASSYTNEQYF. In DNA form, the CDR3 reads TGTGCCAGCAGTTACACTAACGAGCAGTACTTC.

The V call is TRBV9, the J call TRBJ2-2, with a tentative D call TRBD1 (6 bases). V lost 1 base to trimming and J lost 4 bases, with 20 bases between them. Germline V gene data show CDR1 as SGDLS and CDR2 as YYNGEE. This CDR3 spans 18 amino acids. CDR3 residues: CASSVNPQGQGSTGELFF. In DNA form, the CDR3 reads TGTGCCAGCAGCGTAAACCCTCAGGGGCAGGGGAGCACCGGGGAGCTGTTTTTT.

The chain employs TRBV28 and TRBJ2-5, with a possible D match to TRBD1 (6 bases). The V gene lost 3 bases and the J gene lost 1 base, with 9 bases spanning the gap. Germline CDR1 reads MDHEN; CDR2 reads SYDVKM. The CDR3 is 14 amino acids. The CDR3 DNA reads TGTGCCAGCAGTTTTAGCAGGGGCCAAGAGACCCAGTACTTC. Amino acid sequence: CASSFSRGQETQYF.

J is TRBJ1-5 and V is TRBV6-4; a weak D match, TRBD1 (6 bases). Germline V gives CDR1 MRHNA, CDR2 SNTAGT. This CDR3 is 15 amino acids long. V was pared by 6 bases and J by 0 bases, with 12 bases between. CDR3 coding DNA: TGTGCCAGCAGCCCCCTGGACAGTAGCAATCAGCCCCAGCATTTT. Protein product: CASSPLDSSNQPQHF.

This chain connects TRBV7-2 to TRBJ2-3; TRBD2 matches at 9 bases. This CDR3 is built from 14 residues. CDR1 and CDR2 (germline): SGHTA, FQGNSA. The junction had 7 bases not matched to a gene; V was cut back by 6 bases and J by 6 bases. CDR3 sequence: CASSRGGDSDTQYF. CDR3 sequence (DNA): TGTGCCAGCAGTCGCGGGGGGGACAGCGATACGCAGTATTTT.

The chain uses TRBV2 and TRBJ1-2; 8 positions agree with TRBD1. J was trimmed by 5 bases and V by 2 bases; bases with no gene match: 7. Germline assignment: CDR1 SNHLY and CDR2 FYNNEI. The CDR3 contains 15 residues. The CDR3 region has the DNA TGTGCCAGCAGTGAATTGGCAGGGGGCCAGTATGGCTACACCTTC. It yields the protein CASSELAGGQYGYTF.

This clone has only one observation. The chain recombines TRBV27 with TRBJ2-6; 12 bases align to TRBD1. Germline CDR1 reads MNHEY; CDR2 reads SMNVEV (reference sequence). The CDR3 loop spans 17 amino acids. V lost 5 bases and J lost 2; bases outside the gene matches: 4. The CDR3 is CASSGGQGAAGANVLTF. The CDR3 DNA is TGTGCCAGCAGTGGGGGACAGGGGGCTGCTGGGGCCAACGTCCTGACTTTC.

The chain couples TRBV2 to TRBJ2-1, with TRBD2 identical over 8 bases. V gave up 3 bases and J gave up 4 bases; unmatched junction bases: 2. Per the germline V gene, CDR1 is SNHLY and CDR2 is FYNNEI. The CDR3 is made up of 14 amino acids. CDR3: CASSEVAGYNEQFF. CDR3 nucleotide sequence: TGTGCCAGCAGTGAGGTAGCGGGATACAATGAGCAGTTCTTC. Complete variable domain (other parts from reference TRBV2 and TRBJ2-1): EPEVTQTPSHQVTQMGQEVILRCVPISNHLYFYWYRQILGQKVEFLVSFYNNEISEKSEIFDDQFSVERPDGSNFTLKIRSTKLEDSAMYFCASSEVAGYNEQFFGPGTRLTVL.

The J gene is TRBJ2-3, the V gene TRBV18, with D hard to call. Germline assignment: CDR1 KGHSH and CDR2 LQKENI. This CDR3 is built from 14 residues. With 5 bases removed from V and 4 bases from J, the gap between germline ends came to 13 bases. The CDR3 DNA reads as TGTGCCAGCTCAGTAACCTCCTATGCAGATACGCAGTATTTT. Translation gives CASSVTSYADTQYF. The full variable domain, in which reference TRBV18 and TRBJ2-3 provide the parts outside the CDR3, is NAGVMQNPRHLVRRRGQEARLRCSPMKGHSHVYWYRQLPEEGLKFMVYLQKENIIDESGMPKERFSAEFPKEGPSILRIQQVVRGDSAAYFCASSVTSYADTQYFGPGTRLTVL.

In its sample, this clone was seen once. The genes are TRBV27 and TRBJ1-2; TRBD1 agrees at 7 bases. CDR3 length: 16 amino acids. Germline V gives CDR1 MNHEY, CDR2 SMNVEV (reference sequence). The V and J ends lost 4 bases and 8 bases, in that order; junction bases with no gene match: 16. CDR3 amino acids: CASSSAYGQVQKGYTF. The CDR3, as DNA: TGTGCCAGCAGTTCCGCTTACGGACAGGTGCAGAAGGGCTACACCTTC.

This clone was observed once. The chain is built from TRBV2 and TRBJ1-2; D is possibly TRBD1 (5 bases). The V end lost 6 bases, the J end lost 2 bases, and 10 bases lay between the germline ends. The CDR3 runs to 13 residues. Germline CDR1 and CDR2: SNHLY and FYNNEI. The CDR3 is CASRDRDNYGYTF. The CDR3 DNA sequence: TGTGCCAGCAGAGACAGAGACAACTATGGCTACACCTTC.

This clone was observed a single time. The chain uses TRBV5-1 and TRBJ2-7; 11 bases are a match to TRBD1. Germline trimming cut 0 bases from V and 7 bases from J; bases unmatched to any gene: 9. This CDR3 comprises 16 residues. Per the germline V gene, CDR1 is SGHRS and CDR2 is YFSETQ. The CDR3 protein is CASSLERTGGLGEQYF. The DNA for the CDR3 is TGCGCCAGCAGCTTGGAGCGGACAGGGGGCTTGGGGGAGCAGTACTTC.

This clone has just one count. The rearrangement links TRBV28 to TRBJ2-5; 8 nucleotides align to TRBD2. Germline V gene lookup returns CDR1 MDHEN and CDR2 SYDVKM. Trimming took 4 bases from V and 3 from J; bases not matched to a gene: 7. This CDR3 spans 15 amino acids. In nucleotides, the CDR3 is TGTGCCAGCAGTTCCTCCCGAGCGGGGGAAGAGACCCAGTACTTC. Translating gives CASSSSRAGEETQYF. The full variable domain, rest sourced from reference TRBV28 and TRBJ2-5, is DVKVTQSSRYLVKRTGEKVFLECVQDMDHENMFWYRQDPGLGLRLIYFSYDVKMKEKGDIPEGYSVSREKKERFSLILESASTNQTSMYLCASSSSRAGEETQYFGPGTRLLVL.

This chain connects TRBV19 to TRBJ2-2; possible D gene TRBD1, 6 bases. V was trimmed by 2 bases and J by 1 base, leaving 11 bases between them. Germline CDR1 LNHDA, CDR2 SQIVND (reference sequence). CDR3 length: 16 residues. The CDR3 region is CASSIIWTENTGELFF. The CDR3 region has the DNA TGTGCCAGTAGTATAATCTGGACAGAGAACACCGGGGAGCTGTTTTTT.

This chain links TRBV9 with TRBJ1-1; D not certain. In germline, CDR1 is SGDLS, CDR2 YYNGEE. V gave up 0 bases and J gave up 4 bases, with 13 bases separating them. The CDR3 totals 15 residues. The CDR3 loop is CASSVANVAGTEAFF. The CDR3 DNA reads TGTGCCAGCAGCGTAGCAAATGTGGCGGGCACTGAAGCTTTCTTT.

This clone was counted between two and nine times. This chain links TRBV5-4 with TRBJ1-1, with D perhaps TRBD1 (5 bases). V shed 5 bases and J shed 1 base, with 18 bases lying between them. The V gene's germline CDR1 is SGHNT and CDR2 YYREEE (reference sequence). The CDR3 contains 16 residues. The CDR3 sequence: CASRHRTSGENTEAFF. CDR3 nucleotide sequence: TGTGCCAGCAGACACCGCACCTCGGGGGAGAACACTGAAGCTTTCTTT.

This clone appeared a single time. V and J are TRBV6-6 and TRBJ1-5; 9 positions agree with TRBD1. With V trimmed by 5 bases and J by 5 bases, 10 bases remained unmatched. The CDR3 has 16 residues. CDR1 MNHNY and CDR2 SVGAGI come from the germline V gene (reference sequence). Here the CDR3 reads CASSRTGDNYDQPQHF. The DNA for the CDR3 is TGTGCCAGCAGTCGGACAGGGGATAATTATGATCAGCCCCAGCATTTT.

The rearrangement uses TRBV30 and TRBJ2-5; 9 bases align to TRBD2. Germline assignment: CDR1 GTSNPN and CDR2 SVGIG (reference sequence). The CDR3 sequence is 14 residues long. In DNA form, the CDR3 reads TGTGCAGCCACTCCGGGACTAGCAGGAGAGACCCAGTACTTC. Its protein product is CAATPGLAGETQYF.